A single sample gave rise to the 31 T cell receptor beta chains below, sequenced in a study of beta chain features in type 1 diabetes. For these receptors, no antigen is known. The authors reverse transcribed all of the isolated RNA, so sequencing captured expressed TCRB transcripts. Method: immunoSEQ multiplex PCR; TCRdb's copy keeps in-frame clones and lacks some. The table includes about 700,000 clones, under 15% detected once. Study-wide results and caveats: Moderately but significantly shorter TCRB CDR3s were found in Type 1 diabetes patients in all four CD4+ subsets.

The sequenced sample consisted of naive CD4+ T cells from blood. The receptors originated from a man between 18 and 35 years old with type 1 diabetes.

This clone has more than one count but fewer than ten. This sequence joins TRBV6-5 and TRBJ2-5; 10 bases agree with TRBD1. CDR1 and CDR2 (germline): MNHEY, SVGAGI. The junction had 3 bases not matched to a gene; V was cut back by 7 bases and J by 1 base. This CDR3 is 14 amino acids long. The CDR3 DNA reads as TGTGCCAGCACCGGACAGGGGGGCCAAGAGACCCAGTACTTC. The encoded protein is CASTGQGGQETQYF.

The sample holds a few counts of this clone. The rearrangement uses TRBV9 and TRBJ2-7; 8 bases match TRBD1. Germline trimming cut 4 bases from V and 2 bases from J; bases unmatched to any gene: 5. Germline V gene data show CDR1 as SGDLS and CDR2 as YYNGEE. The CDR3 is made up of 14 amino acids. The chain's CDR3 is CASSFRTGTYEQYF. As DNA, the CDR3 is TGTGCCAGCAGCTTCCGGACAGGGACCTACGAGCAGTACTTC.

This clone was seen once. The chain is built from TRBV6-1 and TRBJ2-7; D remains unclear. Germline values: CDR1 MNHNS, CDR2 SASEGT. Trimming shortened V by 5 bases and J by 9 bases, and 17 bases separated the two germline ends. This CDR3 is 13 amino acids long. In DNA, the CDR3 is TGTGCCAGCAGTCCTAAGGGCGGCTGGGGGCAGTACTTC. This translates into CASSPKGGWGQYF.

The CDR3 spells CASSLKSAAYNEQFF. The CDR3 DNA sequence: TGTGCCAGCAGCTTAAAGTCCGCGGCCTACAATGAGCAGTTCTTC. The chain links TRBV7-3 to TRBJ2-1; D gene uncertain. Looked up from germline, CDR1 is SGHTA and CDR2 is FQGTGA. V lost 1 base to trimming and J lost 2 bases, with 9 bases between them. The CDR3 has 15 amino acids.

CDR3 nucleotides: TGTGCCAGCAGCCAAGAAAAGTGGGCTGGGGGCCGACGAGATGGCTACACCTTC. Its translation is CASSQEKWAGGRRDGYTF. The rearrangement joins TRBV14 to TRBJ1-2; weak D call: TRBD1 (6 bases). The V end was cut by 0 bases, the J end by 6 bases, with 23 bases between. Germline V gene data show CDR1 as SGHDN and CDR2 as FVKESK. This CDR3 has 18 amino acids.

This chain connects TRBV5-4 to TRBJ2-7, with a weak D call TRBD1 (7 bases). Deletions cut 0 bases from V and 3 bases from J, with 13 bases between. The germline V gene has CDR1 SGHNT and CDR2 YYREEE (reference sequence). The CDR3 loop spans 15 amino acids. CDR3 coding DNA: TGTGCCAGCAGCTTGGAGTCAGGGGGAGGCTACGAGCAGTACTTC. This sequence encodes CASSLESGGGYEQYF.

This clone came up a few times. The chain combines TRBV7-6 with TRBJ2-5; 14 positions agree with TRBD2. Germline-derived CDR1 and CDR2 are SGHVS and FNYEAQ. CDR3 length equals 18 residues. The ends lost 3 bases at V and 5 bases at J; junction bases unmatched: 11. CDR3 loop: CASSFAGTSGGYLETQYF. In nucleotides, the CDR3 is TGTGCCAGCAGCTTCGCCGGGACTAGCGGGGGATATTTGGAGACCCAGTACTTC.

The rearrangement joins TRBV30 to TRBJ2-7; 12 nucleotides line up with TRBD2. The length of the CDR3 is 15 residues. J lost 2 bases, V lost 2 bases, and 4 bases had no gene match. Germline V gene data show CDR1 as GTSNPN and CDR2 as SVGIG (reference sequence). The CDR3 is CAWSTRLAGAYEQYF. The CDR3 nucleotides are TGTGCCTGGAGTACCCGACTAGCGGGGGCCTACGAGCAGTACTTC.

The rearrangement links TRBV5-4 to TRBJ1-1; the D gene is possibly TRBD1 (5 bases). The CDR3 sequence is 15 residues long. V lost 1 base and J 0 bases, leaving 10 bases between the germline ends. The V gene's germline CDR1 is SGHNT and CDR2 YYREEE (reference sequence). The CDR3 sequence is CASSLSRAMNTEAFF. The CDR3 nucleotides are TGTGCCAGCAGCTTGAGCAGGGCTATGAACACTGAAGCTTTCTTT.

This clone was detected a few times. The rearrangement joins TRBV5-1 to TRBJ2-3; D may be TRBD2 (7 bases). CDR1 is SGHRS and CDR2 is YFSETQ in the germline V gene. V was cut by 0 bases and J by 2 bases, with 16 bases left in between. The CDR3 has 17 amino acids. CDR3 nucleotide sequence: TGCGCCAGCAGCTTGGTACATGCGGGGGCCCCCACAGATACGCAGTATTTT. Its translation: CASSLVHAGAPTDTQYF.

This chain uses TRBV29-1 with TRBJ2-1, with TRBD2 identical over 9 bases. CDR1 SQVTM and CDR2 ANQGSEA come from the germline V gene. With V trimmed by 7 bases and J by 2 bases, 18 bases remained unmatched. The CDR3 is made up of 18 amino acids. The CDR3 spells CSGGSGGGGIGPYNEQFF. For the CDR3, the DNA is TGCAGCGGCGGTAGCGGGGGAGGGGGAATCGGCCCCTACAATGAGCAGTTCTTC.

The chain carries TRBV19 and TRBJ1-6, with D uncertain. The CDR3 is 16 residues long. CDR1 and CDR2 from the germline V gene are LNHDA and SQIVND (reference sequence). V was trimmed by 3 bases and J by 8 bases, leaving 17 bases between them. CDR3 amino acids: CASSIGVNIWDSPLHF. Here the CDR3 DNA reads TGTGCCAGTAGTATTGGGGTGAATATATGGGATTCACCCCTCCACTTT.

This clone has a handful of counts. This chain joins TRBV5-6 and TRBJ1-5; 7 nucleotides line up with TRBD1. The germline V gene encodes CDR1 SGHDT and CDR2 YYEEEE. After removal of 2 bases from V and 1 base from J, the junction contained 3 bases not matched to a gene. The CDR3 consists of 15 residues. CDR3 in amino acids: CASSLEGASNQPQHF. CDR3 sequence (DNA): TGTGCCAGCAGCTTAGAGGGGGCCAGCAATCAGCCCCAGCATTTT.

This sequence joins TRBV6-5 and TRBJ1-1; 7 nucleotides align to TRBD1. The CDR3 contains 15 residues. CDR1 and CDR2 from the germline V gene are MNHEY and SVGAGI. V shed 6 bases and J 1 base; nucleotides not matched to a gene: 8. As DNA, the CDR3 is TGTGCCAGCAGCCGATGGACAGGCCCGAACACTGAAGCTTTCTTT. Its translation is CASSRWTGPNTEAFF.

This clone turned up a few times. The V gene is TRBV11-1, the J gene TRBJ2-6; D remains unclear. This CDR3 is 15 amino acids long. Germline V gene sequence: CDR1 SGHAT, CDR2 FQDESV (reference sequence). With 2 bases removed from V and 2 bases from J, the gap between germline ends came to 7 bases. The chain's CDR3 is CASSLMGTGANVLTF. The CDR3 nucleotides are TGTGCCAGCAGCTTAATGGGTACTGGGGCCAACGTCCTGACTTTC.

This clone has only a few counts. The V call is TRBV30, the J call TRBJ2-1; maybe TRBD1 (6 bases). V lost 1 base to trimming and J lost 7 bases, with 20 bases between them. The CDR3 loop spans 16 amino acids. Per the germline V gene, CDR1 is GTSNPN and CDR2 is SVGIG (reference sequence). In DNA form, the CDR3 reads TGTGCCTGGAGTGCAAACAGGGTAGGGGTTCGAAATGAGCAGTTCTTC. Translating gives CAWSANRVGVRNEQFF.

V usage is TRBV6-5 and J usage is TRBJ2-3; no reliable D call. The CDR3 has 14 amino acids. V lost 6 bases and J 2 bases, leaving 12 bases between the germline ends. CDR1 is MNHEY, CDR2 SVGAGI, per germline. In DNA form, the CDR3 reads TGTGCCAGCAGGATGGGGTATCCCACAGATACGCAGTATTTT. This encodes CASRMGYPTDTQYF.

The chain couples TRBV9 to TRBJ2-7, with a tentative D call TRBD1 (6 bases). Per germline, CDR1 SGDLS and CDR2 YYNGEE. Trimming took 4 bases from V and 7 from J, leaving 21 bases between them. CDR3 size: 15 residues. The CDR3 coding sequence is TGTGCCAGCAGCAGAGACTCCCTCAGGGGAAGTGAGCAGTACTTC. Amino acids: CASSRDSLRGSEQYF. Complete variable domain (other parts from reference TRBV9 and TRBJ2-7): DSGVTQTPKHLITATGQRVTLRCSPRSGDLSVYWYQQSLDQGLQFLIQYYNGEERAKGNILERFSAQQFPDLHSELNLSSLELGDSALYFCASSRDSLRGSEQYFGPGTRLTVT.

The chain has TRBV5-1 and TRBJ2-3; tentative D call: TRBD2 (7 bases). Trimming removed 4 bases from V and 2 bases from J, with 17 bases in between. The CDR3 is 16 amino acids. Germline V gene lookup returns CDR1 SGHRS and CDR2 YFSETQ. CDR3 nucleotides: TGCGCCAGCAGCATTCGGACAGCGGGATTCACAGATACGCAGTATTTT. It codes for CASSIRTAGFTDTQYF.

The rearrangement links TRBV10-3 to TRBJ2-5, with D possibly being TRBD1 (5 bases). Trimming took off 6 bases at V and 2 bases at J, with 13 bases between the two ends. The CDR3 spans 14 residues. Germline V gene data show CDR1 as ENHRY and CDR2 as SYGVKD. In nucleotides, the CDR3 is TGTGCCATCAGCCGACAGATCGATCAAGAGACCCAGTACTTC. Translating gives CAISRQIDQETQYF.

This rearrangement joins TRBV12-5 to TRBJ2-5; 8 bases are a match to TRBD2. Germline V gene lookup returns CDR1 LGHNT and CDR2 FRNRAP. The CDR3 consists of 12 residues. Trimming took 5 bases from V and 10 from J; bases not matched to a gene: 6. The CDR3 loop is CASGSGGPRQYF. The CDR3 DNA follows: TGTGCTAGTGGTAGCGGGGGCCCCCGCCAGTACTTC.

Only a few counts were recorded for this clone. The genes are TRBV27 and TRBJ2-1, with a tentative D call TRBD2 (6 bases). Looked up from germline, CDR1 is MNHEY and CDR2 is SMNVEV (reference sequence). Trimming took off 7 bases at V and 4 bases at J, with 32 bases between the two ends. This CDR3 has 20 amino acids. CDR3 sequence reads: CASTSQGKIRDLPPYNEQFF. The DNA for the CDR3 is TGTGCCAGCACCTCACAAGGGAAGATCCGGGACTTACCCCCATACAATGAGCAGTTCTTC.

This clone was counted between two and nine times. CDR3 sequence: CASSGLGGSNQPQHF. The CDR3 coding sequence is TGTGCCAGCAGCGGGTTAGGGGGAAGCAATCAGCCCCAGCATTTT. The chain recombines TRBV7-2 with TRBJ1-5; TRBD1 might be the D (6 bases). V shed 5 bases and J shed 1 base, with 12 bases lying between them. Germline V CDR1 and CDR2: SGHTA, FQGNSA. The CDR3 runs to 15 residues.

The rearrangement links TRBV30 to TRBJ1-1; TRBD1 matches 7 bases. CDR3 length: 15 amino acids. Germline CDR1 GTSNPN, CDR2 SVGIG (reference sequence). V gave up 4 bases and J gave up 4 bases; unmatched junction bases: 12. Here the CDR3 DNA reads TGTGCCTGGAACCAAAGAGGGGGCCGTAGCACTGAAGCTTTCTTT. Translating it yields CAWNQRGGRSTEAFF.

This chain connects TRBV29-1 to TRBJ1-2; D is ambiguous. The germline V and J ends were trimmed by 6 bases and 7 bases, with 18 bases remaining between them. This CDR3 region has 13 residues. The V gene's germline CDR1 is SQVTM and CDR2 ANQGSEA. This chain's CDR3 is CSVALREEIGYTF. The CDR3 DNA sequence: TGCAGCGTAGCCTTACGGGAGGAGATTGGCTACACCTTC.

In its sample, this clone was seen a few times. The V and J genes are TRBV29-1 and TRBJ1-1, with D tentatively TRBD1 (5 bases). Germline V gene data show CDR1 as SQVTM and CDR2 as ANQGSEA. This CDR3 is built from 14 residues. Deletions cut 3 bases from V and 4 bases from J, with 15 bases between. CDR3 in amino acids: CSVESPRGGTEAFF. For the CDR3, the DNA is TGCAGCGTTGAGTCTCCACGGGGGGGCACTGAAGCTTTCTTT.

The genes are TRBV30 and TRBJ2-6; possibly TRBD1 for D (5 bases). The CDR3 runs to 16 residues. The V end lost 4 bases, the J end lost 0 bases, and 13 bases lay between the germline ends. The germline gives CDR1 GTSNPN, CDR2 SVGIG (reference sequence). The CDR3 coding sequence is TGTGCCTGGAAAAAGACAGCGTCCTCTGGGGCCAACGTCCTGACTTTC. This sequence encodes CAWKKTASSGANVLTF.

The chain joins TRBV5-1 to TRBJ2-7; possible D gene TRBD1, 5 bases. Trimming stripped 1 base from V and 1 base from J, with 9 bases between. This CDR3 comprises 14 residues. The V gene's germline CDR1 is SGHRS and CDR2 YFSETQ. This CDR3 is CASSLQGESYEQYF. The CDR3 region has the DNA TGCGCCAGCAGCTTGCAGGGTGAGTCCTACGAGCAGTACTTC. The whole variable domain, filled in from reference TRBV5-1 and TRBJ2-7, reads KAGVTQTPRYLIKTRGQQVTLSCSPISGHRSVSWYQQTPGQGLQFLFEYFSETQRNKGNFPGRFSGRQFSNSRSEMNVSTLELGDSALYLCASSLQGESYEQYFGPGTRLTVT.

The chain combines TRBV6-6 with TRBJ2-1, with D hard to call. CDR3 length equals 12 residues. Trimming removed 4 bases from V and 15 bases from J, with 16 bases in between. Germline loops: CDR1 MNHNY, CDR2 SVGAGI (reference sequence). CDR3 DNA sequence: TGTGCCAGCAGTTCCCATGGGGAAATTTGGTTCTTC. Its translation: CASSSHGEIWFF.

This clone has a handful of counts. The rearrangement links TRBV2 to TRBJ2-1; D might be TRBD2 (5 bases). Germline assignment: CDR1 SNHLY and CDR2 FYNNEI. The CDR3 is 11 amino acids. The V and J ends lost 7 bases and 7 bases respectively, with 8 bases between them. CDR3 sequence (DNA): TGTGCCAGCAAGGGAGAAAATGAGCAGTTCTTC. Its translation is CASKGENEQFF.

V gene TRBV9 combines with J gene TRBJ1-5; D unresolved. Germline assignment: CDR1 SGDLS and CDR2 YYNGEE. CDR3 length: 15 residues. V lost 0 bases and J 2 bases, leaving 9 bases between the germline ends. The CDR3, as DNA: TGTGCCAGCAGCGTAGGATCTGGGGGCAATCAGCCCCAGCATTTT. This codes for CASSVGSGGNQPQHF.